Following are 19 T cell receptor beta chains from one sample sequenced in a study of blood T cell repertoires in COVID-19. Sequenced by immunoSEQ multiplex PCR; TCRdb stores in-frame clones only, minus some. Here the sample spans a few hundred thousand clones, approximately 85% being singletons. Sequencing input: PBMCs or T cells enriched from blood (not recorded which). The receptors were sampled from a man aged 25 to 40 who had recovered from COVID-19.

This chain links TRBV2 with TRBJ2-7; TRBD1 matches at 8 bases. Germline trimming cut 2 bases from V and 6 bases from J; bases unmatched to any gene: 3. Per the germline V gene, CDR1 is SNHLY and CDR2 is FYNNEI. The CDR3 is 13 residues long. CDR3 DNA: TGTGCCAGCAGTGAACGGGGACAGGTCGAGCAGTACTTC. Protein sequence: CASSERGQVEQYF.

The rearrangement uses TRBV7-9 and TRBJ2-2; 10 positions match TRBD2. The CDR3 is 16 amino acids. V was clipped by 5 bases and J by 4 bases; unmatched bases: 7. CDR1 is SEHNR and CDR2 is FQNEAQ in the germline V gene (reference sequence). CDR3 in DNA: TGTGCCAGCAGCCTACTAGCGGGGTCGCGCACCGGGGAGCTGTTTTTT. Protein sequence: CASSLLAGSRTGELFF.

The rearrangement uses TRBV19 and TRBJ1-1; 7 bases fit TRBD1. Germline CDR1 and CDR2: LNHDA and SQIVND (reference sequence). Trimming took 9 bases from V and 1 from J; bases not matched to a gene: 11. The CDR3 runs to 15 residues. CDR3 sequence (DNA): TGTGCCAGCAAACCCCCACAGGGGCCGAACACTGAAGCTTTCTTT. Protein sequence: CASKPPQGPNTEAFF.

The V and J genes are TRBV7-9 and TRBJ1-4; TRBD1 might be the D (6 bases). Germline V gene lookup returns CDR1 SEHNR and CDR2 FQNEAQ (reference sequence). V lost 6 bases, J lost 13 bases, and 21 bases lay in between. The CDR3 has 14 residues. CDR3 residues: CASSLRGGPVRLFF. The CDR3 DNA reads TGTGCCAGCAGTCTACGGGGGGGCCCGGTCAGACTGTTTTTT.

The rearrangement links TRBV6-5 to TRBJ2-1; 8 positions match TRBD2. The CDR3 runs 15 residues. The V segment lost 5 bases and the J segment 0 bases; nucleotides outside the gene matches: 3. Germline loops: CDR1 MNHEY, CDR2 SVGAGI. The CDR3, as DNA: TGTGCCAGCAGTAGCGGGGGCCCCTCCTACAATGAGCAGTTCTTC. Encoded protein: CASSSGGPSYNEQFF.

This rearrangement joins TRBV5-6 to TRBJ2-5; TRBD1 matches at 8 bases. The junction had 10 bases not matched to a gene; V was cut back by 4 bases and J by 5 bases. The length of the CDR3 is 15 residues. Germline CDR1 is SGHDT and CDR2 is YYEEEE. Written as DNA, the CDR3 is TGTGCCAGCAGCCTCGGACAGGGAAGGTACGAGACCCAGTACTTC. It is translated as CASSLGQGRYETQYF.

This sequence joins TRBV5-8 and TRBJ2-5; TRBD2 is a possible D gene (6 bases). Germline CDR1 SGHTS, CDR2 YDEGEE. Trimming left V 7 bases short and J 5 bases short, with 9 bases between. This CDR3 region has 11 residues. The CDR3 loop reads CASFGGETQYF. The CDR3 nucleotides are TGTGCCAGCTTTGGGGGGGAGACCCAGTACTTC.

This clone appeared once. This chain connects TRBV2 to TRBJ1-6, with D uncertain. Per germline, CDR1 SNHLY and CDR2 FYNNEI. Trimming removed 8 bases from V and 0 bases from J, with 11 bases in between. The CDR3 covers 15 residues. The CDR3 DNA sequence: TGTGCCAGCGGGAGGGAGAGCTCCTATAATTCACCCCTCCACTTT. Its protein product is CASGRESSYNSPLHF.

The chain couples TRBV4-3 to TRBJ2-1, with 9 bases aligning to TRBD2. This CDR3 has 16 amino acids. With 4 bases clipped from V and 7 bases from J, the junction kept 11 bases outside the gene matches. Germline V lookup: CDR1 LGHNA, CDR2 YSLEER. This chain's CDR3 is CASSRKSGTSWNEQFF. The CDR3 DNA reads TGCGCCAGCAGCCGCAAGAGTGGGACTAGCTGGAATGAGCAGTTCTTC.

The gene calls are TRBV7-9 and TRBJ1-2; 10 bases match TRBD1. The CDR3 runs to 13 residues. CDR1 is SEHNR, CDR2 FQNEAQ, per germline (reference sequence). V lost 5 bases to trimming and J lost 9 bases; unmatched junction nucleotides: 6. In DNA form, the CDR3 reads TGTGCCAGCAGCGGATTGGGACAGGGGAGCTACACCTTC. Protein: CASSGLGQGSYTF.

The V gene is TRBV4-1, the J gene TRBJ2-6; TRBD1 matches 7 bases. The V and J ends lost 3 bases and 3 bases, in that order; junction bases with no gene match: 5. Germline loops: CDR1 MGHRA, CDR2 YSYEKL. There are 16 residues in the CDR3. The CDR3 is CASSQDDRVGANVLTF. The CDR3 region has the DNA TGCGCCAGCAGCCAGGACGACAGGGTTGGGGCCAACGTCCTGACTTTC.

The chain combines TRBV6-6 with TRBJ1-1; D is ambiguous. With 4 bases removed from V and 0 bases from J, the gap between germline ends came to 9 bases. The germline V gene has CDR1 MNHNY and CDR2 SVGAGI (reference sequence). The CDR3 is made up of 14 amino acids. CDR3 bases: TGTGCCAGCAGTTTGGAGGCGTTGAACACTGAAGCTTTCTTT. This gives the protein CASSLEALNTEAFF.

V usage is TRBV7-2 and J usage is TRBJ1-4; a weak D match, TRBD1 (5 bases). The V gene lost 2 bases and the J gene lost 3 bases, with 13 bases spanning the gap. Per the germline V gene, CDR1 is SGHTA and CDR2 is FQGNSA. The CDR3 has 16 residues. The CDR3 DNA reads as TGTGCCAGCAGCTTAAGCAGGGAATGGGCTAATGAAAAACTGTTTTTT. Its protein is CASSLSREWANEKLFF. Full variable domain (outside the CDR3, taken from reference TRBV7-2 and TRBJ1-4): GAGVSQSPSNKVTEKGKDVELRCDPISGHTALYWYRQSLGQGLEFLIYFQGNSAPDKSGLPSDRFSAERTGGSVSTLTIQRTQQEDSAVYLCASSLSREWANEKLFFGSGTQLSVL.

The CDR3 here is CARRLTQFSTDTQYF. DNA for the CDR3: TGTGCCAGAAGATTGACACAGTTTAGCACAGATACGCAGTATTTT. This chain connects TRBV5-3 to TRBJ2-3; D gene ambiguous. TRBV5-3 is an open reading frame, and its role is uncertain. The CDR3 totals 15 residues. V shed 5 bases and J shed 0 bases, with 13 bases lying between them.

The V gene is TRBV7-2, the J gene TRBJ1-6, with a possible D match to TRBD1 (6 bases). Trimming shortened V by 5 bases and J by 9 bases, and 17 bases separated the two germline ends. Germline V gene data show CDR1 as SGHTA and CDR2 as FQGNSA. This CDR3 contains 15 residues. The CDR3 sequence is CASSTTTGWGSPLHF. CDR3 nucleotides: TGTGCCAGCAGCACCACTACAGGGTGGGGTTCACCCCTCCACTTT.

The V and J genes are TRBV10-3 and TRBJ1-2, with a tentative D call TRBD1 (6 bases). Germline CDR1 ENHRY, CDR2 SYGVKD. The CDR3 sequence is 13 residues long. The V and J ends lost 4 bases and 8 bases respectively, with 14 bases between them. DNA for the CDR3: TGTGCCATCAGTGCCAGGGGAATGGAGGGCTACACCTTC. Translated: CAISARGMEGYTF.

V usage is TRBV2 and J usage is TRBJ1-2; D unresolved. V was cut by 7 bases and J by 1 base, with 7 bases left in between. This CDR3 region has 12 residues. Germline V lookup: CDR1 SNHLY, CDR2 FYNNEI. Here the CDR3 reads CASNSDNYGYTF. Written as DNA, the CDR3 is TGTGCCAGCAACAGTGATAACTATGGCTACACCTTC.

CDR3 region: CATRWDRDGYTF. Written as DNA, the CDR3 is TGTGCCACCAGGTGGGACAGGGATGGCTACACCTTC. The chain combines TRBV4-2 with TRBJ1-2; TRBD1 matches at 9 bases. Germline V gene lookup returns CDR1 LGHNA and CDR2 YNFKEQ. The junction had 6 bases not matched to a gene; V was cut back by 10 bases and J by 6 bases. The CDR3 runs 12 residues.

The CDR3 here is CASSVTGTNTEAFF. The CDR3 coding sequence is TGTGCCAGCAGCGTTACAGGGACCAACACTGAAGCTTTCTTT. The V gene is TRBV9, the J gene TRBJ1-1; D may be TRBD1 (6 bases). V was clipped by 2 bases and J by 2 bases, with 10 bases between them. CDR3 length: 14 amino acids. Per germline, CDR1 SGDLS and CDR2 YYNGEE. Full variable domain (remainder filled in from reference TRBV9 and TRBJ1-1): DSGVTQTPKHLITATGQRVTLRCSPRSGDLSVYWYQQSLDQGLQFLIQYYNGEERAKGNILERFSAQQFPDLHSELNLSSLELGDSALYFCASSVTGTNTEAFFGQGTRLTVV.